Below, 18 T cell receptor beta chains from the same sample are listed, as sequenced in a study of molecular identifiers for immune sequencing clone quantification. TCRdb passed the PCR reads through MiXCR, listing each CDR3 protein once. The table includes a few hundred thousand distinct CDR3 sequences, roughly a quarter detected once. Sample: naive CD8+ T cells from blood, with Jurkat cell RNA spiked in. Subset meaning: FACS-sorted CD8+CD4-CCR7+CD45RA+ naive T cells. The origin of the receptors is a human donor in good health. Some libraries in this study had Jurkat cell RNA spiked in.

Notes on this clonotype: This clone may be a read error of a much larger clone one base away. The V call is TRBV19, the J call TRBJ2-7; 8 positions match TRBD1. From germline, CDR1 is LNHDA and CDR2 SQIVND (reference sequence). The CDR3 is made up of 15 amino acids. CDR3 DNA: TGTGCCGGTAGTTTCGGACAGGGTCTAGCCTACGAGCAGTACTTC. Protein product: CAGSFGQGLAYEQYF.

This rearrangement joins TRBV4-1 to TRBJ2-1; D is perhaps TRBD1 or TRBD2 (6 bases each). Trimming removed 1 base at V and 2 bases at J, with 12 bases between. This CDR3 is 16 amino acids long. Germline lookup yields CDR1 MGHRA and CDR2 YSYEKL. Here the CDR3 reads CASSQVRGPPYNEQFF. As DNA, the CDR3 is TGCGCCAGCAGCCAAGTCCGGGGGCCCCCCTACAATGAGCAGTTCTTC.

This clonotype was seen repeatedly, ten times or more. The chain joins TRBV12-3 or TRBV12-4 to TRBJ2-7, with 11 bases aligning to TRBD2. J was trimmed by 4 bases and V by 5 bases; bases with no gene match: 10. This CDR3 has 16 residues. DNA for the CDR3: TGTGCCAGCAGTCCAGCGGGGGGACTAGCGGAATACGAGCAGTACTTC. Translated, it gives CASSPAGGLAEYEQYF.

This clonotype was observed a handful of times. The chain uses TRBV2 and TRBJ2-7; the D call may be TRBD1 or TRBD2 (5 bases each). This CDR3 is built from 15 residues. Germline V gives CDR1 SNHLY, CDR2 FYNNEI. V was cut by 2 bases and J by 9 bases, with 20 bases left in between. The CDR3 loop is CASSELMGDLARQYF. CDR3 in DNA: TGTGCCAGCAGTGAATTAATGGGGGACCTCGCACGGCAGTACTTC.

Only a few counts were recorded for this clonotype. No conserved phenylalanine or tryptophan is present at the end of the CDR3, so a read error is the likely explanation. The chain combines TRBV4-3 with TRBJ2-7; maybe TRBD2 (7 bases). V lost 0 bases to trimming and J lost 2 bases, with 14 bases between them. The CDR3 has 16 amino acids. The germline V gene encodes CDR1 LGHNA and CDR2 YSLEER. The CDR3: CASSQDRGALAYEQYI. The CDR3 nucleotides read TGCGCCAGCAGCCAAGACCGGGGGGCGCTTGCCTACGAGCAGTACATC.

This clonotype was observed many times. This chain links TRBV7-9 with TRBJ2-7; no clear D gene. V lost 5 bases, J lost 3 bases, and 11 bases lay in between. The CDR3 covers 13 residues. The germline CDR1 and CDR2 sequences are SEHNR and FQNEAQ (reference sequence). The CDR3 coding sequence is TGTGCCAGCAGCGGAAATCTTATCTACGAGCAGTACTTC. It yields the protein CASSGNLIYEQYF.

This clonotype turned up a few times. The chain recombines TRBV5-1 with TRBJ2-7; the match to TRBD1 covers 11 bases. With V trimmed by 4 bases and J by 4 bases, 4 bases remained unmatched. The germline V gene encodes CDR1 SGHRS and CDR2 YFSETQ. This CDR3 has 14 residues. The CDR3 region has the DNA TGCGCCAGCAGCCCGGACAGGGGGCGATACGAGCAGTACTTC. Protein sequence: CASSPDRGRYEQYF.

V is TRBV7-2 and J is TRBJ2-1; perhaps TRBD2 as D (6 bases). The CDR3 has 15 amino acids. In germline, CDR1 is SGHTA, CDR2 FQGNSA. Deletions cut 5 bases from V and 4 bases from J, with 15 bases between. The CDR3 sequence: CASSDLGLKYNEQFF. CDR3 DNA: TGTGCCAGCAGCGACCTCGGACTAAAATACAATGAGCAGTTCTTC.

This clonotype was seen only a few times. The V gene is TRBV9, the J gene TRBJ1-1; TRBD1 is a possible D gene (5 bases). The CDR3 contains 14 residues. Germline V gene data show CDR1 as SGDLS and CDR2 as YYNGEE. V shed 3 bases and J shed 0 bases, with 9 bases lying between them. CDR3 residues: CASSGGPLNTEAFF. CDR3 DNA: TGTGCCAGCAGCGGGGGACCGTTGAACACTGAAGCTTTCTTT.

The gene calls are TRBV7-9 and TRBJ1-1, with D perhaps matching TRBD1 (5 bases). Trimming took 1 base from V and 2 from J, leaving 14 bases between them. CDR1 SEHNR and CDR2 FQNEAQ come from the germline V gene (reference sequence). This CDR3 has 16 residues. CDR3 nucleotide sequence: TGTGCCAGCAGCTTAGATATAGGCTGGGACAACACTGAAGCTTTCTTT. Protein sequence: CASSLDIGWDNTEAFF.

The genes are TRBV2 and TRBJ2-1; 9 nucleotides align to TRBD2. CDR1 and CDR2 (germline): SNHLY, FYNNEI. The CDR3 has 16 amino acids. The V gene end was trimmed by 8 bases and the J gene end by 8 bases; junction bases not matched to a gene: 16. The CDR3 nucleotides read TGTGCCAGCCCAGATTCTGGGCTAGCGGGAAGGGATGAGCAGTTCTTC. Translated, it gives CASPDSGLAGRDEQFF.

This clonotype was seen at least ten times. V usage is TRBV4-3 and J usage is TRBJ2-7; 12 positions agree with TRBD2. The CDR3 spans 16 residues. The trim removed 0 bases at V and 0 bases at J, leaving 0 bases unmatched. In germline, CDR1 is LGHNA, CDR2 YSLEER. The CDR3 DNA is TGCGCCAGCAGCCAAGAGACTAGCGGGAGCTCCTACGAGCAGTACTTC. Translating it yields CASSQETSGSSYEQYF.

In this sample, this clonotype turned up once. A much larger clone lies a single base off, so this may be a read error. The J gene is TRBJ1-3, the V gene TRBV20-1; TRBD1 might be the D (5 bases). The CDR3 contains 15 residues. The germline CDR1 and CDR2 sequences are DFQATT and SNEGSKA (reference sequence). V was pared by 2 bases and J by 0 bases, with 11 bases between. This CDR3 is CSARPGPISGNTIYF. CDR3 sequence (DNA): TGCAGTGCTAGACCAGGGCCTATCTCTGGAAACACCATATATTTT.

As concerns this clonotype: One base away lies a much larger clone, so this may be a sequencing read error. The V call is TRBV5-6, the J call TRBJ2-7, with 7 bases matching TRBD2. V lost 3 bases to trimming and J lost 9 bases; unmatched junction nucleotides: 6. Per the germline V gene, CDR1 is SGHDT and CDR2 is YYEEEE. The CDR3 covers 12 residues. This chain's CDR3 is CASSWEGTAQYF. DNA for the CDR3: TGTGCCAGCAGCTGGGAGGGGACCGCGCAGTACTTC. Full variable domain (outside the CDR3, taken from reference TRBV5-6 and TRBJ2-7): DAGVTQSPTHLIKTRGQQVTLRCSPKSGHDTVSWYQQALGQGPQFIFQYYEEEERQRGNFPDRFSGHQFPNYSSELNVNALLLGDSALYLCASSWEGTAQYFGPGTRLTVT.

This clonotype appeared a few times. The chain carries TRBV6-5 and TRBJ2-5; D unclear. The CDR3 runs 14 residues. Per germline, CDR1 MNHEY and CDR2 SVGAGI. The V gene lost 0 bases and the J gene lost 2 bases, with 7 bases spanning the gap. In DNA form, the CDR3 reads TGTGCCAGCAGTTACTCGTCAGAACAAGAGACCCAGTACTTC. Protein: CASSYSSEQETQYF.

A word on this clonotype: A much more abundant neighbour one base away suggests this may be a read error. This CDR3 is missing its conserved last phenylalanine or tryptophan, likely due to a read error. This sequence joins TRBV6-5 and TRBJ1-1, with TRBD1 matching over 9 bases. Germline-derived CDR1 and CDR2 are MNHEY and SVGAGI. This CDR3 is 15 amino acids long. V gave up 5 bases and J gave up 1 base; unmatched junction bases: 5. CDR3 residues: CASSQPGQGNTEAFS. The CDR3 coding sequence is TGTGCCAGCAGTCAACCGGGACAGGGGAACACTGAAGCTTTCTCT.

The table lists this clonotype with a few counts. The CDR3 spells CSARDHFSSYEQYF. The CDR3 nucleotides read TGCAGTGCTAGAGATCATTTTAGCTCCTACGAGCAGTACTTC. The chain uses TRBV20-1 and TRBJ2-7; D uncertain. V dropped 0 bases and J dropped 0 bases, with 9 bases sitting between them. Looked up from germline, CDR1 is DFQATT and CDR2 is SNEGSKA (reference sequence). This CDR3 region has 14 residues.

About this clonotype: A much larger clone is a single base away; this may be a read error. This chain uses TRBV11-3 with TRBJ2-3, with D perhaps matching TRBD1 (5 bases). The CDR3 extends over 14 amino acids. Germline CDR1 is SGHNT and CDR2 is YENEEA. V was trimmed by 5 bases and J by 5 bases, leaving 14 bases between them. CDR3 loop: CASSPQGLVDTQYF. CDR3 nucleotide sequence: TGTGCCAGCAGCCCCCAGGGCCTAGTAGATACGCAGTATTTT.